One T cell receptor beta chain is described in this entry. What antigen it recognizes has not been identified. No base qualities exist here, and no much larger clone lies one base off it. The data were taken from a study of blood T cells in healthy people across ages (dated by TCRdb to between 2014 and 2016). General notes on the study: In model experiments, template switching captured about one uniquely barcoded TCR beta cDNA molecule for every two T cells. To track age-related changes in TCR beta repertoire diversity, the study relied on deep sequencing normalized with unique cDNA molecular identifiers. To avoid experimental bias, donors of different ages were spread randomly across the sequencing lanes. Two additional independent replicas of 1 million unique cDNA reads from the same blood draw were analyzed for two donors (one aged 18 to 30 and one aged 80 or older). Donors were grouped into four age groups: young (average 16 years), middle-aged (less than 40), aged (around 60) and long-lived (just over 80).

Library preparation employed 5' RACE. TCRdb lists the instrument as Illumina HiSeq 2500. A second roughly 6 to 12 cycle PCR used a sample-barcoded 5' primer and a J-beta primer mix. A template-switch 5' adaptor carrying 12 random nucleotides introduced a unique molecular identifier onto each TCR beta cDNA molecule. At least 2.5 million CDR3-containing paired-end reads were obtained from each sample. First-strand cDNA was synthesized from all RNA with the Mint cDNA synthesis kit, primed by a TRBC-specific oligonucleotide. Following uracil-DNA glycosylase treatment, a first 18-cycle PCR with universal primers M1SS and BC2_uni_R was performed on all cDNA. From the authors' description of their analysis: For normalization, 1 million high-quality reads, each with a distinct molecular identifier, were randomly selected from each sample. Instead of being binned into consensus sequences, reads that shared molecular identifiers were thrown out. MiTCR, set to a Q25 quality threshold and the strictest error-elimination algorithm, was used for CDR3 identification, clonotype clustering and error correction. A nonparametric unseen species model using Euler transformation provided a lower-bound estimate of total TCR beta diversity. TCRdb applied fastp at Q25 and MiXCR to the public reads, then kept only in-frame beta chains. Each entry is one CDR3 protein sequence, shown with its most common DNA and genes. What appears here as the V and J calls and clone size reflects TCRdb's work, not the paper's. This sample lists some 1.4 million distinct CDR3 sequences; around two fifths were detected once. In total, the top ten clones hold roughly 7.7% of the sample.

Inclusive of the bounding cysteine and phenylalanine, the CDR3 is 16 residues long. This entry keeps only the CDR3 DNA: 48 bases, framed from base 1. The germline V gene gives CDR1 as SGHAT and CDR2 as FQNNGV. V lost 4 bases and J lost 7 bases, and the count of bases not matched to a germline gene is 12. Points the paper makes about the study in general: Estimates of total diversity based on one million sequenced T cells were considered lower bounds and underestimates. Observed TCR beta diversity per million T cells fell roughly linearly with age, and a significant reduction was already apparent by age about 36. The long-lived group showed more naive CD4+ T cells, fewer expanded clones and increased TCR diversity than the aged group, suggesting age selection. A strong correlation was found between observed TCR beta diversity and the percentage of naive T cells measured by flow cytometry. Because donor CMV infection status was unknown, age-related changes in expanded clonotypes were potentially confounded. Because profiling used bulk unsorted PBMCs, naive and antigen-experienced compartments could not be compared conclusively.

Donors were 30 to 45 systemically healthy Caucasian individuals from Russia aged 6 to 90 years. Around 10 milliliters of peripheral blood were drawn from each donor into EDTA-treated Vacutainer tubes. Ficoll-Paque density-gradient centrifugation was used to isolate PBMCs, with at least 6.5 million obtained per sample. Total RNA, at least 6 micrograms per sample, was extracted from PBMCs with Trizol reagent. The percentages of naive CD45RAhigh/CD27high T cells were determined by flow cytometry on a PBMC aliquot from every donor. The sample taken for sequencing was blood. The receptor chain draws on TRBV11-2 and TRBJ2-1; the junction holds 8 bases that match TRBD2. This TCR was sampled from a young woman in good health. Here is the DNA: TGTGCCAGCAGCTCTCTACGGGAGGGCCTGGGTAATGAGCAGTTCTTC. Its protein reads: CASSSLREGLGNEQFF.